The next 28 T cell receptor beta chains were all read from a single sample in a study of tumor-infiltrating lymphocytes in localized non-small cell lung cancer. Profiled with immunoSEQ multiplex PCR; TCRdb holds only in-frame clones, not every one. The table shows about 23,000 clones, with less than 70% occurring only once. The source material was lung tumor tissue. The receptors originated from a human donor with non-small cell lung cancer.

Only a few counts were recorded for this clone. This chain uses TRBV18 with TRBJ2-7; D is possibly TRBD2 (6 bases). V was cut by 4 bases and J by 3 bases, with 13 bases left in between. The CDR3 totals 14 residues. Per germline, CDR1 KGHSH and CDR2 LQKENI. CDR3 DNA: TGTGCCAGCTCACAAGCGGGCGTAAGCTACGAGCAGTACTTC. This sequence encodes CASSQAGVSYEQYF.

V is TRBV28 and J is TRBJ2-5; 11 nucleotides match TRBD2. In germline, CDR1 is MDHEN, CDR2 SYDVKM. The J segment lost 6 bases and the V segment lost 5 bases, leaving 8 bases of the junction unmatched. The CDR3 is 15 residues long. The CDR3 nucleotides are TGTGCCAGCAGTCTAGCTAGCGGGAGGTCGAAGACCCAGTACTTC. Its protein is CASSLASGRSKTQYF.

The chain combines TRBV5-5 with TRBJ2-4; 7 bases match TRBD1. Germline V gives CDR1 SGHKS, CDR2 YYEKEE (reference sequence). The CDR3 has 15 residues. The J segment lost 7 bases and the V segment lost 4 bases, leaving 11 bases of the junction unmatched. CDR3 sequence: CASSRETGQWNIQYF. As DNA, the CDR3 is TGTGCCAGCAGCCGTGAAACGGGACAGTGGAACATTCAGTACTTC.

This clone was found a few times. The rearrangement links TRBV28 to TRBJ1-1; TRBD1 matches at 8 bases. Germline assignment: CDR1 MDHEN and CDR2 SYDVKM. The length of the CDR3 is 15 residues. After removal of 6 bases from V and 2 bases from J, the junction contained 8 bases not matched to a gene. CDR3 residues: CASRGYGQGNTEAFF. CDR3 bases: TGTGCCAGCAGGGGATACGGACAGGGAAACACTGAAGCTTTCTTT.

The V gene is TRBV29-1, the J gene TRBJ2-2, with no clear D. The CDR3 spans 14 residues. Between the trimmed V and J ends, which lost 6 bases and 2 bases, there was a span of 13 bases. Germline V CDR1 and CDR2: SQVTM, ANQGSEA. This chain's CDR3 is CSVFPAANTGELFF. CDR3 in DNA: TGCAGCGTCTTTCCGGCTGCAAACACCGGGGAGCTGTTTTTT.

The V gene is TRBV19, the J gene TRBJ2-7, with a weak D call TRBD1 (6 bases). Germline V CDR1 and CDR2: LNHDA, SQIVND (reference sequence). The germline V and J ends were trimmed by 5 bases and 4 bases, with 12 bases remaining between them. This CDR3 region has 13 residues. The CDR3 protein is CASSFSQGYEQYF. The CDR3 DNA sequence: TGTGCCAGTAGTTTCTCACAGGGTTACGAGCAGTACTTC.

This chain joins TRBV9 and TRBJ1-3, with unresolved D. V was cut by 4 bases and J by 0 bases, with 8 bases left in between. The CDR3 runs to 14 residues. Germline CDR1 and CDR2: SGDLS and YYNGEE. The CDR3 here is CASSPLGSGNTIYF. The CDR3 DNA sequence: TGTGCCAGCAGCCCCCTCGGCTCTGGAAACACCATATATTTT. Based on the CDR3 plus reference TRBV9 and TRBJ1-3, the full variable domain is DSGVTQTPKHLITATGQRVTLRCSPRSGDLSVYWYQQSLDQGLQFLIQYYNGEERAKGNILERFSAQQFPDLHSELNLSSLELGDSALYFCASSPLGSGNTIYFGEGSWLTVV.

V is TRBV2 and J is TRBJ2-7; 7 bases align to TRBD1. Trimming removed 8 bases from V and 7 bases from J; junction bases left unmatched: 5. Germline V gene lookup returns CDR1 SNHLY and CDR2 FYNNEI. This CDR3 spans 11 amino acids. CDR3 in amino acids: CASLTGAEQYF. The CDR3 nucleotides read TGTGCCAGCCTAACAGGGGCAGAGCAGTACTTC.

CDR3 bases: TGTGCCAGCAGCTTATGGGGGACGTCTAACTATGGCTACACCTTC. Translated, it gives CASSLWGTSNYGYTF. The chain couples TRBV5-4 to TRBJ1-2; TRBD1 might be the D (5 bases). The CDR3 length is 15 residues. V lost 2 bases and J 0 bases, leaving 11 bases between the germline ends. Germline lookup yields CDR1 SGHNT and CDR2 YYREEE (reference sequence).

The chain uses TRBV5-1 and TRBJ2-5; D might be TRBD1 (6 bases). Germline V gene data show CDR1 as SGHRS and CDR2 as YFSETQ. V was trimmed by 1 base and J by 5 bases, leaving 6 bases between them. CDR3 size: 12 residues. CDR3 DNA sequence: TGCGCCAGCAGCTTGAGGGGGGAGACCCAGTACTTC. Amino acids: CASSLRGETQYF.

This chain links TRBV25-1 with TRBJ1-1; D call uncertain. This CDR3 spans 13 amino acids. CDR1 is MGHDK and CDR2 is SYGVNS in the germline V gene. Between the trimmed V and J ends, which lost 3 bases and 5 bases, there was a span of 10 bases. DNA for the CDR3: TGTGCCAGCAGTGACATAGGGAGAACTGAAGCTTTCTTT. It translates to CASSDIGRTEAFF.

The V and J genes are TRBV7-2 and TRBJ1-2, with D perhaps TRBD1 (5 bases). The germline V and J ends were trimmed by 3 bases and 4 bases, with 15 bases remaining between them. The germline CDR1 and CDR2 sequences are SGHTA and FQGNSA. The CDR3 sequence is 15 residues long. The CDR3 loop is CASSFRHGAAYGYTF. DNA for the CDR3: TGTGCCAGCAGCTTCCGGCACGGGGCTGCCTATGGCTACACCTTC.

The chain employs TRBV7-2 and TRBJ1-1; TRBD1 matches at 7 bases. Germline loops: CDR1 SGHTA, CDR2 FQGNSA. Trimming at V came to 6 bases and at J to 11 bases, leaving 9 bases not matched to a gene. This CDR3 is 12 amino acids long. This chain's CDR3 is CASSQDRVGAFF. CDR3 nucleotides: TGTGCCAGCAGTCAAGACAGGGTTGGGGCTTTCTTT.

This clone was counted only a few times. V and J are TRBV5-5 and TRBJ1-5, with D unresolved. V was clipped by 0 bases and J by 2 bases, with 9 bases between them. The CDR3 contains 15 residues. Germline assignment: CDR1 SGHKS and CDR2 YYEKEE (reference sequence). CDR3 sequence: CASSLEPKGNQPQHF. The CDR3 DNA sequence: TGTGCCAGCAGCTTGGAACCAAAGGGCAATCAGCCCCAGCATTTT.

The chain uses TRBV6-5 and TRBJ1-5; D is uncertain. V gave up 5 bases and J gave up 0 bases, with 11 bases separating them. The CDR3 covers 15 residues. Germline values: CDR1 MNHEY, CDR2 SVGAGI. CDR3 protein: CASSLDPGSNQPQHF. In DNA, the CDR3 is TGTGCCAGCAGTCTGGACCCTGGTAGCAATCAGCCCCAGCATTTT.

V and J are TRBV28 and TRBJ1-1; 8 bases align to TRBD1. V dropped 7 bases and J dropped 5; count of bases not matched to a gene: 9. The CDR3 totals 14 residues. Germline V lookup: CDR1 MDHEN, CDR2 SYDVKM. Written as DNA, the CDR3 is TGTGCCAGCAACCGGACAGGGCAGGGGACTGAAGCTTTCTTT. The encoded protein is CASNRTGQGTEAFF.

The chain recombines TRBV18 with TRBJ2-7, with D perhaps assigned TRBD1 or TRBD2 (6 bases each). Germline CDR1 reads KGHSH; CDR2 reads LQKENI. The ends were cut back, 2 bases at V and 4 bases at J, with 24 bases in the middle. The CDR3 is 18 amino acids. This CDR3 is CASSPGPPGRGRGYEQYF. Here the CDR3 DNA reads TGTGCCAGCTCACCAGGACCCCCGGGCAGGGGCCGGGGGTACGAGCAGTACTTC. The full variable domain, its missing parts supplied by reference TRBV18 and TRBJ2-7, is NAGVMQNPRHLVRRRGQEARLRCSPMKGHSHVYWYRQLPEEGLKFMVYLQKENIIDESGMPKERFSAEFPKEGPSILRIQQVVRGDSAAYFCASSPGPPGRGRGYEQYFGPGTRLTVT.

This clone has a handful of counts. The genes are TRBV4-1 and TRBJ2-6; a possible D gene is TRBD1 (5 bases). Trimming removed 0 bases at V and 6 bases at J, with 12 bases between. Germline-derived CDR1 and CDR2 are MGHRA and YSYEKL. This CDR3 is built from 16 residues. In DNA form, the CDR3 reads TGCGCCAGCAGCCAAGATGGGGCATCTACGGCCAACGTCCTGACTTTC. Its protein product is CASSQDGASTANVLTF.

The chain combines TRBV4-1 with TRBJ2-3; D remains unclear. Trimming stripped 1 base from V and 3 bases from J, with 11 bases between. In germline, CDR1 is MGHRA, CDR2 YSYEKL. The CDR3 consists of 15 residues. CDR3 sequence reads: CASSQVPAPTDTQYF. DNA of the CDR3: TGCGCCAGCAGCCAAGTCCCCGCACCAACAGATACGCAGTATTTT.

This rearrangement joins TRBV30 to TRBJ1-1; perhaps TRBD1 as D (6 bases). CDR1 and CDR2 from the germline V gene are GTSNPN and SVGIG (reference sequence). There are 12 residues in the CDR3. V dropped 8 bases and J dropped 6 bases, with 16 bases sitting between them. The CDR3 sequence: CASSLRGAEAFF. In nucleotides, the CDR3 is TGTGCCAGCAGCTTGAGGGGGGCTGAAGCTTTCTTT.

J is TRBJ2-3 and V is TRBV7-2; TRBD1 is a possible D gene (6 bases). With 2 bases removed from V and 0 bases from J, the gap between germline ends came to 9 bases. Germline V gene data show CDR1 as SGHTA and CDR2 as FQGNSA. This CDR3 region has 15 residues. CDR3 nucleotide sequence: TGTGCCAGCAGCTTACAGGACAGTAGCACAGATACGCAGTATTTT. Protein product: CASSLQDSSTDTQYF.

The CDR3 protein is CASSGKTRRYNEQFF. CDR3 sequence (DNA): TGTGCCAGTAGTGGGAAGACTAGGCGCTACAATGAGCAGTTCTTC. J is TRBJ2-1 and V is TRBV19, with D possibly being TRBD2 (6 bases). The V end lost 5 bases, the J end lost 3 bases, and 14 bases lay between the germline ends. Germline loops: CDR1 LNHDA, CDR2 SQIVND (reference sequence). This CDR3 has 15 amino acids.

The genes are TRBV28 and TRBJ2-7; TRBD2 aligns across 9 bases. The CDR3 consists of 15 residues. The germline gives CDR1 MDHEN, CDR2 SYDVKM. V shed 3 bases, J shed 2 bases, and the junction held 5 bases outside the gene matches. CDR3 region: CASSFLAGSTYEQYF. CDR3 DNA sequence: TGTGCCAGCAGTTTCCTAGCGGGGAGTACCTACGAGCAGTACTTC.

This chain connects TRBV27 to TRBJ1-1, with 9 bases that match TRBD1. This CDR3 has 16 residues. Trimming removed 5 bases from V and 0 bases from J; junction bases left unmatched: 7. Germline V gene sequence: CDR1 MNHEY, CDR2 SMNVEV (reference sequence). The DNA of the CDR3 is TGTGCCAGCAGTCGGGGACAGGGAATCATGAACACTGAAGCTTTCTTT. It is translated as CASSRGQGIMNTEAFF.

This clone was counted a few times. This chain uses TRBV18 with TRBJ2-1; D gene unclear. CDR1 is KGHSH, CDR2 LQKENI, per germline. The CDR3 length is 13 residues. V lost 4 bases to trimming and J lost 6 bases, with 10 bases between them. The CDR3 region is CASSLGGRNEQFF. In DNA, the CDR3 is TGTGCCAGCTCACTAGGTGGGCGCAATGAGCAGTTCTTC.

The CDR3 DNA is TGTGCCAGCAGTTACTGGGAGGACGAAAAACTGTTTTTT. It specifies CASSYWEDEKLFF. The chain joins TRBV6-5 to TRBJ1-4; D not certain. Germline-derived CDR1 and CDR2 are MNHEY and SVGAGI. Trimming left V 1 base short and J 8 bases short, with 8 bases between. The CDR3 sequence is 13 residues long.

The V and J genes are TRBV5-4 and TRBJ2-1; D is possibly TRBD1 (6 bases). Trimming cost V 1 base and J 4 bases, with 12 bases left between them. The germline CDR1 and CDR2 sequences are SGHNT and YYREEE (reference sequence). This CDR3 has 15 residues. Here the CDR3 reads CASSLLYREYNEQFF. The CDR3, as DNA: TGTGCCAGCAGCTTGTTATACAGGGAATACAATGAGCAGTTCTTC.

This clone was seen once. The genes are TRBV9 and TRBJ1-2, with 10 bases aligning to TRBD1. The V gene's germline CDR1 is SGDLS and CDR2 YYNGEE. With V trimmed by 4 bases and J by 8 bases, 11 bases remained unmatched. The length of the CDR3 is 15 residues. The CDR3 here is CASSSSGQGKIGYTF. The CDR3 nucleotides are TGTGCCAGCAGCTCCTCGGGACAGGGGAAGATCGGCTACACCTTC. Drawing the rest from reference TRBV9 and TRBJ1-2, the complete variable domain is DSGVTQTPKHLITATGQRVTLRCSPRSGDLSVYWYQQSLDQGLQFLIQYYNGEERAKGNILERFSAQQFPDLHSELNLSSLELGDSALYFCASSSSGQGKIGYTFGSGTRLTVV.